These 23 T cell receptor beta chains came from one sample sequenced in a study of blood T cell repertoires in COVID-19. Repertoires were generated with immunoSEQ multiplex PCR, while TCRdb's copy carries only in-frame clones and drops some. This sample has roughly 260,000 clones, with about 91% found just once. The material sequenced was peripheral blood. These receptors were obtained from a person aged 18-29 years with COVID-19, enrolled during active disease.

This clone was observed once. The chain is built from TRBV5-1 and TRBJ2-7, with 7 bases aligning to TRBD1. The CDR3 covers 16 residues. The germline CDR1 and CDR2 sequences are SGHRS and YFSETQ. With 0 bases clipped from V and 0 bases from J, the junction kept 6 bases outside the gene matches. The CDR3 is CASSLVSQGDSYEQYF. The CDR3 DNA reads TGCGCCAGCAGCTTGGTTAGCCAGGGGGACTCCTACGAGCAGTACTTC.

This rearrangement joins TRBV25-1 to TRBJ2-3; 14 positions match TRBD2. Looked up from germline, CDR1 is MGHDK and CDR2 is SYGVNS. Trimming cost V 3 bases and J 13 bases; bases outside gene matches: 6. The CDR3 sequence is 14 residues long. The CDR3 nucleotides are TGTGCCAGCAGTGATAGGACTAGCGGGGGGAAAAAGTATTTT. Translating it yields CASSDRTSGGKKYF.

The CDR3 protein is CASSRPGLAGGSGANVLTF. CDR3 in DNA: TGTGCCAGTAGTAGACCGGGACTAGCGGGAGGGTCTGGGGCCAACGTCCTGACTTTC. The chain recombines TRBV19 with TRBJ2-6, with TRBD2 identical over 16 bases. V shed 4 bases and J 1 base; nucleotides not matched to a gene: 4. This CDR3 has 19 amino acids. CDR1 is LNHDA and CDR2 is SQIVND in the germline V gene (reference sequence).

The CDR3 DNA is TGCGCCAGCAGCCAAATTGGGGCAGGGGCCGGGGAGCTGTTTTTT. Its translation: CASSQIGAGAGELFF. This chain joins TRBV4-1 and TRBJ2-2; the D gene is possibly TRBD1 (6 bases). Looked up from germline, CDR1 is MGHRA and CDR2 is YSYEKL. Trimming pared 2 bases from V and 6 bases from J, leaving 13 bases between. This CDR3 has 15 residues.

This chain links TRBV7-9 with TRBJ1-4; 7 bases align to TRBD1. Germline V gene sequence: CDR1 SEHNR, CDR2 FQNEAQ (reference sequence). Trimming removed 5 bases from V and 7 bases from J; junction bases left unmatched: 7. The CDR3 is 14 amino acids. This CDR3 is CASSMTGLGEKLFF. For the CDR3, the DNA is TGTGCCAGCAGCATGACAGGGTTGGGTGAAAAACTGTTTTTT.

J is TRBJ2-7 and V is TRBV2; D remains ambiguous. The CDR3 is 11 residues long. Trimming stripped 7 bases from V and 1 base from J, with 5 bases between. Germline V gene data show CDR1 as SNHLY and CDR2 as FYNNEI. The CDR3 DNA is TGTGCCAGCAAATTATCCTACGAGCAGTACTTC. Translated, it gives CASKLSYEQYF.

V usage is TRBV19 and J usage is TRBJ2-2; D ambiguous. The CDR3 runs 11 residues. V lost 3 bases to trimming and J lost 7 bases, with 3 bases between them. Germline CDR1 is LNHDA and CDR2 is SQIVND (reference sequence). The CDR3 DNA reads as TGTGCCAGTAGTATGTACGGGGAGCTGTTTTTT. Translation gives CASSMYGELFF.

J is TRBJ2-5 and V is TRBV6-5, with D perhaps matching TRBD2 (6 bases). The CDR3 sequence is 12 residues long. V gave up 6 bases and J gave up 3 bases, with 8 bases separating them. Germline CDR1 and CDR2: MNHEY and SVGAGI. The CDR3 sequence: CASRGTEETQYF. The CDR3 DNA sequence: TGTGCCAGCAGGGGGACTGAAGAGACCCAGTACTTC.

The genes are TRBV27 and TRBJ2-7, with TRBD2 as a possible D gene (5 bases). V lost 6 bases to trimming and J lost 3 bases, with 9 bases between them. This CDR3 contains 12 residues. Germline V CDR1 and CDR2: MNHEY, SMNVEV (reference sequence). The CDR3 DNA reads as TGTGCCAGCAGCCCAAGCGGCTACGAGCAGTACTTC. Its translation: CASSPSGYEQYF.

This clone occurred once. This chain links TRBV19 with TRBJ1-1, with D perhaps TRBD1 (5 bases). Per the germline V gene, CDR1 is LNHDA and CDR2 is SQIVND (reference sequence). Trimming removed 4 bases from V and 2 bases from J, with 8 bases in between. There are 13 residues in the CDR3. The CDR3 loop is CASSRRGNTEAFF. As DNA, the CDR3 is TGTGCCAGTAGTAGGAGGGGTAACACTGAAGCTTTCTTT.

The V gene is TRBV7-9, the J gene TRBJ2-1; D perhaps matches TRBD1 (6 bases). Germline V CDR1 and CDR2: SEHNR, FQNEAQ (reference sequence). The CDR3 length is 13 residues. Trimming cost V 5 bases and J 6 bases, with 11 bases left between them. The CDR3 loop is CASSTTGFNEQFF. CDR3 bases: TGTGCCAGCAGCACGACAGGATTCAATGAGCAGTTCTTC.

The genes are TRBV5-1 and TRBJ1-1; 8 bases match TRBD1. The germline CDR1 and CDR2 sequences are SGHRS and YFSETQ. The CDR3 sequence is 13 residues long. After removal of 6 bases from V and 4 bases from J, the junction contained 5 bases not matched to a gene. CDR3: CASKTQGATEAFF. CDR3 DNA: TGCGCCAGCAAGACGCAGGGGGCCACTGAAGCTTTCTTT.

This CDR3 is CASSSPLDSINEQFF. The CDR3 region has the DNA TGTGCCAGCAGCTCCCCCCTGGACAGTATTAATGAGCAGTTCTTC. This chain joins TRBV7-9 and TRBJ2-1; possibly TRBD1 for D (6 bases). Trimming left V 4 bases short and J 7 bases short, with 17 bases between. This CDR3 is 15 amino acids long. Germline-derived CDR1 and CDR2 are SEHNR and FQNEAQ (reference sequence).

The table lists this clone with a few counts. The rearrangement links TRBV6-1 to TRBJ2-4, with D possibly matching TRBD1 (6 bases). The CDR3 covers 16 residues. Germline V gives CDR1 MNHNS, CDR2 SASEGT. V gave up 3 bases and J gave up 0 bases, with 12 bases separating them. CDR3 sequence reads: CASSERGTIAKNIQYF. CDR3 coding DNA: TGTGCCAGCAGTGAGAGGGGGACCATAGCCAAAAACATTCAGTACTTC.

The CDR3 DNA follows: TGTGCCAGCAGTCCCTCAGGGTTCGAGCAGTACTTC. This sequence encodes CASSPSGFEQYF. This rearrangement joins TRBV28 to TRBJ2-7; D is possibly TRBD1 (5 bases). The V and J ends lost 5 bases and 6 bases respectively, with 11 bases between them. This CDR3 region has 12 residues. Germline V CDR1 and CDR2: MDHEN, SYDVKM.

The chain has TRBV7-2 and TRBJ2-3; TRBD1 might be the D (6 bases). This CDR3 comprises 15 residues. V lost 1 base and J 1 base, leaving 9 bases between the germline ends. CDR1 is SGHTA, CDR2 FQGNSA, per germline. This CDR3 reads CASSLGYRGTDTQYF. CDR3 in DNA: TGTGCCAGCAGCTTAGGGTACAGGGGCACAGATACGCAGTATTTT.

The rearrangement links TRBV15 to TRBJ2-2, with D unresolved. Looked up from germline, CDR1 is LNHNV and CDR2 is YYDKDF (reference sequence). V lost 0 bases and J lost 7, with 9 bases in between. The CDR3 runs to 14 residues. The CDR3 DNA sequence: TGTGCCACCAGCAGAGATCAGAGGAGCGGGGAGCTGTTTTTT. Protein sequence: CATSRDQRSGELFF.

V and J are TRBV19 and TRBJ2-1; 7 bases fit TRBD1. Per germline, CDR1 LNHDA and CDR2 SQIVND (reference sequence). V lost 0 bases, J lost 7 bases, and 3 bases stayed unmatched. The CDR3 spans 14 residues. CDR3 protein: CASSIERTGNEQFF. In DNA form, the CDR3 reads TGTGCCAGTAGTATAGAAAGGACAGGTAATGAGCAGTTCTTC.

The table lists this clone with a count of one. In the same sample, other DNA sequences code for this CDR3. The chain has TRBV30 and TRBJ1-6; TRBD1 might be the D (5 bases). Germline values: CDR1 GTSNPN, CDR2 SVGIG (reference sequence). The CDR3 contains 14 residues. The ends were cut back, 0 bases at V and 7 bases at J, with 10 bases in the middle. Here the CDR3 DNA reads TGTGCCTGGAGTGTGAGGTCAGGGAATTCACCCCTCCACTTT. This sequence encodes CAWSVRSGNSPLHF.

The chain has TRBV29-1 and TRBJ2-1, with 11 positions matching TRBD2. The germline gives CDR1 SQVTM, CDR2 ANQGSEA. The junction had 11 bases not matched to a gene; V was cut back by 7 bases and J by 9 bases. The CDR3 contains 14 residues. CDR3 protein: CSGQLAGGSGEQFF. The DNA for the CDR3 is TGCAGCGGTCAGTTAGCGGGAGGGTCCGGTGAGCAGTTCTTC.

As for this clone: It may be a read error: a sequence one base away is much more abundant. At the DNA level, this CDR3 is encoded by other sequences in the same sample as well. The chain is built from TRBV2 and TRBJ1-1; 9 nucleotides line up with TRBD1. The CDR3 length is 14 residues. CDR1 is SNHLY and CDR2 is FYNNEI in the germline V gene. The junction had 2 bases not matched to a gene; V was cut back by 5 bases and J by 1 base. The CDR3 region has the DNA TGTGCCAGCAGTTCGGGACAGGGGAACACTGAAGCTTTCTTT. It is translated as CASSSGQGNTEAFF.

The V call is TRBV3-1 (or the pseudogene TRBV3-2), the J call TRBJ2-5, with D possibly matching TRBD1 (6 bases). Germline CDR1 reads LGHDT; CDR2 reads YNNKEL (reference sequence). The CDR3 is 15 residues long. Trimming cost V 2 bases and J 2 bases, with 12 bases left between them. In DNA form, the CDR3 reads TGTGCCAGCAGCCAATCTTTAGGGGGACAAGAGACCCAGTACTTC. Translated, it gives CASSQSLGGQETQYF.

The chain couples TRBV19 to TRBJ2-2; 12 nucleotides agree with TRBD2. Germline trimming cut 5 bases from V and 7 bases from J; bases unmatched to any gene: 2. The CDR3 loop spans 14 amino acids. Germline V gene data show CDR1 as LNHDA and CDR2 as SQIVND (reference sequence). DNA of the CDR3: TGTGCCAGTAGTTCGGGACTAGCGGGCGGGGAGCTGTTTTTT. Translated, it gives CASSSGLAGGELFF.